Listed below are T cell receptor beta chains from one sample, sequenced in a study of blood T cell repertoires in COVID-19. Data came from immunoSEQ multiplex PCR; TCRdb stores just in-frame clones and leaves some out. The data hold about 250,000 clones, with 70% to 90% observed a single time. What was sequenced was peripheral blood. The source of these receptors is an elderly man with acute or convalescent COVID-19. The CDR3 runs from the conserved cysteine through the conserved F or W.

V,J,CDR3
TRBV5-1,TRBJ2-5,CASSLGQSKETQYF
TRBV7-3,TRBJ2-3,CASSSGLAGHTDTQYF
TRBV19,TRBJ2-7,CASSVGQSDDSVYEQYF
TRBV9,TRBJ2-7,CASTGTEEYF
TRBV2,TRBJ2-3,CASSEGLAGGDTQYF
TRBV7-2,TRBJ1-2,CASSLLTGGYGYTF
TRBV6-2/TRBV6-3,TRBJ1-5,CASSVGGGGNQPQHF
TRBV7-6,TRBJ1-5,CASSSSTGDQPQHF
TRBV3-1/TRBV3-2,TRBJ2-7,CASSRTSGSSEQYF
TRBV12-3/TRBV12-4,TRBJ1-2,CASSSLEFYGYTF
TRBV5-1,TRBJ2-1,CASSLTGDDYNEQFF
TRBV27,TRBJ2-7,CASSLPGRGAHEQYF
TRBV5-6,TRBJ1-1,CASSFLGRLSAANTEAFF
TRBV28,TRBJ1-2,CASTPIGAVGYYGYTF
TRBV29-1,TRBJ1-2,CSVVSRGGADYGYTF
TRBV5-1,TRBJ2-7,CASSLELAGKSYEQYF
TRBV13,TRBJ2-5,CASSIGTGSPSQYF
TRBV7-9,TRBJ1-1,CASSLRTGGKAEAFF
TRBV18,TRBJ1-2,CASSPPLPTASYGYTF